These T cell receptor beta chains were read from a single sample in a study of cytomegalovirus exposure and HLA in healthy donors. Sequenced by immunoSEQ multiplex PCR; TCRdb stores in-frame clones only, minus some. The sample includes 18,000 or so clones, around 75% of them seen just once. Sequencing used PBMCs. The receptors derive from a man aged 18-30 years in good health and CMV-seronegative. Each CDR3 is given with its conserved first and last residue. The D gene is left open where the match is weak. The size field is filled for only some rows; it gives once, few, many or a size class.

J gene: TRBJ2-1; V gene: TRBV29-1; clone size: .; D gene: TRBD1; CDR3 DNA: TGCAGCGTTGGGGACAGGGCTAATGAGCAGTTCTTC; CDR3 protein: CSVGDRANEQFF
J gene: TRBJ1-2; V gene: TRBV13; clone size: .; D gene: .; CDR3 DNA: TGTGCCAGCAGCTTAGGGTACTCCACCCTCCCCGGGGGCTACACCTTC; CDR3 protein: CASSLGYSTLPGGYTF
J gene: TRBJ2-1; V gene: TRBV19; clone size: few; D gene: TRBD2; CDR3 DNA: TGTGCCAGTAGTATCCAGCGGGGGGTTAACAATGAGCAGTTCTTC; CDR3 protein: CASSIQRGVNNEQFF
J gene: TRBJ2-6; V gene: TRBV30; clone size: .; D gene: .; CDR3 DNA: TGTGCCTGGAACAGGCTGTTGGGGGCCAACGTCCTGACTTTC; CDR3 protein: CAWNRLLGANVLTF
J gene: TRBJ2-2; V gene: TRBV4-1; clone size: .; D gene: TRBD2; CDR3 DNA: TGCGCCAGCAGCCTCCCGGAGGCGGGGGGGAGCACCGGGGAGCTGTTTTTT; CDR3 protein: CASSLPEAGGSTGELFF
J gene: TRBJ1-2; V gene: TRBV29-1; clone size: .; D gene: .; CDR3 DNA: TGCAGCGCGCGGAGAGGGGACTCCTATGGCTACACCTTC; CDR3 protein: CSARRGDSYGYTF
J gene: TRBJ2-2; V gene: TRBV9; clone size: .; D gene: .; CDR3 DNA: TGTGCCAGCAGCGTAGGAGGGCCCACCGGGGAGCTGTTTTTT; CDR3 protein: CASSVGGPTGELFF
J gene: TRBJ2-7; V gene: TRBV30; clone size: .; D gene: .; CDR3 DNA: TGTGCCTGGAGTGTACTGGGGCGCGAGCAGTACTTC; CDR3 protein: CAWSVLGREQYF
J gene: TRBJ1-1; V gene: TRBV19; clone size: .; D gene: TRBD1; CDR3 DNA: TGTGCCAGTAGTACCGGACAGGGATACACTGAAGCTTTCTTT; CDR3 protein: CASSTGQGYTEAFF
J gene: TRBJ1-1; V gene: TRBV5-1; clone size: .; D gene: .; CDR3 DNA: TGCGCCAGCACTCAGGGGCCGAACACTGAAGCTTTCTTT; CDR3 protein: CASTQGPNTEAFF
J gene: TRBJ2-7; V gene: TRBV6-1; clone size: .; D gene: TRBD2; CDR3 DNA: TGTGCCAGCACCTGGACTAGCGGGGTCTACGAGCAGTACTTC; CDR3 protein: CASTWTSGVYEQYF
J gene: TRBJ2-5; V gene: TRBV25-1; clone size: .; D gene: TRBD1; CDR3 DNA: TGTGCCAGCAGTGGGACAGGGGGCCGATGGGAGACCCAGTACTTC; CDR3 protein: CASSGTGGRWETQYF
J gene: TRBJ2-1; V gene: TRBV25-1; clone size: .; D gene: .; CDR3 DNA: TGTGCCAGCAGCCTTAACAATGAGCAGTTCTTC; CDR3 protein: CASSLNNEQFF
J gene: TRBJ1-1; V gene: TRBV30; clone size: few; D gene: .; CDR3 DNA: TGTGCCTGGAGGAGGGCCACGAACACTGAAGCTTTCTTT; CDR3 protein: CAWRRATNTEAFF
J gene: TRBJ1-1; V gene: TRBV30; clone size: .; D gene: TRBD1; CDR3 DNA: TGTGCCTGGAGTCCCGGGACAGGAAGAGTTGAAGCTTTCTTT; CDR3 protein: CAWSPGTGRVEAFF
J gene: TRBJ2-7; V gene: TRBV6-1; clone size: .; D gene: .; CDR3 DNA: TGTGCCAGCAGTGTGTCCAGGGTCTACGAGCAGTACTTC; CDR3 protein: CASSVSRVYEQYF
J gene: TRBJ1-2; V gene: TRBV25-1; clone size: .; D gene: .; CDR3 DNA: TGTGCCAGCAGTGAACTAACAGACCCTAACTATGGCTACACCTTC; CDR3 protein: CASSELTDPNYGYTF
J gene: TRBJ1-3; V gene: TRBV13; clone size: .; D gene: .; CDR3 DNA: TGTGCCAGCAGCTTAACCAGGGACTCTGGAAACACCATATATTTT; CDR3 protein: CASSLTRDSGNTIYF
J gene: TRBJ1-1; V gene: TRBV4-2; clone size: .; D gene: .; CDR3 DNA: TGTGCCAGCAGCCAAGTTGGCGGGGGGAATGCGGGCACTGAAGCTTTCTTT; CDR3 protein: CASSQVGGGNAGTEAFF
J gene: TRBJ2-7; V gene: TRBV7-9; clone size: .; D gene: .; CDR3 DNA: TGTGCCAGCAGCCGATTAATCCGGGGGACCAGTGAGCAGTACTTC; CDR3 protein: CASSRLIRGTSEQYF
J gene: TRBJ1-1; V gene: TRBV30; clone size: .; D gene: .; CDR3 DNA: TGTGCCTGGAGTGGCCCGGGGGGGAACACTGAAGCTTTCTTT; CDR3 protein: CAWSGPGGNTEAFF
J gene: TRBJ2-3; V gene: TRBV30; clone size: .; D gene: .; CDR3 DNA: TGTGCCTTTTCGGAGGGAGATACGCAGTATTTT; CDR3 protein: CAFSEGDTQYF
J gene: TRBJ1-5; V gene: TRBV30; clone size: once; D gene: .; CDR3 DNA: TGTGCCTGGAGCGGACAGACGGGGAATCAGCCCCAGCATTTT; CDR3 protein: CAWSGQTGNQPQHF
J gene: TRBJ2-7; V gene: TRBV6-5; clone size: .; D gene: TRBD1; CDR3 DNA: TGTGCCAGCAGAAGGACAGGGGATTCCTACGAGCAGTACTTC; CDR3 protein: CASRRTGDSYEQYF
J gene: TRBJ1-1; V gene: TRBV4-2; clone size: .; D gene: .; CDR3 DNA: TGTGCCAGCAGCCAAGGGCAGGGAGGGAACACTGAAGCTTTCTTT; CDR3 protein: CASSQGQGGNTEAFF
J gene: TRBJ1-5; V gene: TRBV6-5; clone size: .; D gene: .; CDR3 DNA: TGTGCCAGCAGTTACTCGCGAAATCAGCCCCAGCATTTT; CDR3 protein: CASSYSRNQPQHF
J gene: TRBJ1-1; V gene: TRBV7-6; clone size: .; D gene: TRBD1; CDR3 DNA: TGTGCCAGCAGCTCAGACAGGGGGGAAGCTTTCTTT; CDR3 protein: CASSSDRGEAFF
J gene: TRBJ1-3; V gene: TRBV30; clone size: .; D gene: TRBD1; CDR3 DNA: TGTGCCTGGCTGGGACAGACCTCTGGAAACACCATATATTTT; CDR3 protein: CAWLGQTSGNTIYF
J gene: TRBJ2-7; V gene: TRBV7-9; clone size: .; D gene: TRBD2; CDR3 DNA: TGTGCCAGCAGCTTAGGGGCTAGCGGAAGCTACGAGCAGTACTTC; CDR3 protein: CASSLGASGSYEQYF